This entry lists 13 T cell receptor beta chains sequenced from one sample in a study of human thymus T cells. Assay: immunoSEQ multiplex PCR; the TCRdb copy retains only in-frame clones and omits some. The sample comprises under 150,000 clones, around 94% of which are singletons, and around 0.025% rests with the top ten. Resected material from corrective heart surgery provided the thymus tissue analysed. Sequencing was done on a sample of thymus tissue. The receptors were gathered from a boy younger than two with a congenital heart defect but otherwise immunologically healthy.

The J gene is TRBJ1-2, the V gene TRBV5-6; TRBD1 matches at 9 bases. Germline CDR1 reads SGHDT; CDR2 reads YYEEEE. V shed 2 bases and J 3 bases; nucleotides not matched to a gene: 8. This CDR3 has 16 residues. The CDR3 protein is CASSFIPGQGHYGYTF. As DNA, the CDR3 is TGTGCCAGCAGCTTCATCCCGGGACAGGGCCACTATGGCTACACCTTC.

The chain couples TRBV5-1 to TRBJ2-7; 12 bases match TRBD2. There are 19 residues in the CDR3. The germline V gene encodes CDR1 SGHRS and CDR2 YFSETQ. Unmatched junction bases numbered 12, after V lost 1 base and J lost 1 base. Written as DNA, the CDR3 is TGCGCCAGCAGCTTGAGTAGGACTAGCGGGGACGAAGGGTCCTACGAGCAGTACTTC. It codes for CASSLSRTSGDEGSYEQYF.

The chain is built from TRBV5-4 and TRBJ2-2; 9 bases match TRBD2. Germline V gives CDR1 SGHNT, CDR2 YYREEE (reference sequence). The CDR3 covers 13 residues. V trimming: 7 bases; J trimming: 6 bases; junction bases outside the gene matches: 4. The DNA for the CDR3 is TGTGCCAGCTCCGGCGGGGGGGCCGGGGAGCTGTTTTTT. Translating it yields CASSGGGAGELFF.

V is TRBV7-2 and J is TRBJ2-1; TRBD2 aligns across 8 bases. The CDR3 is 15 amino acids. Germline CDR1 SGHTA, CDR2 FQGNSA. J gave up 8 bases and V 5 bases, and 11 bases lay outside the gene matches. As DNA, the CDR3 is TGTGCCAGCAGCGGCCTGCCGGGACTAGGCGATGAGCAGTTCTTC. Its translation: CASSGLPGLGDEQFF.

J is TRBJ1-1 and V is TRBV27; D not certain. Germline values: CDR1 MNHEY, CDR2 SMNVEV (reference sequence). Trimming stripped 2 bases from V and 0 bases from J, with 10 bases between. This CDR3 has 15 residues. CDR3 region: CASSLVATLNTEAFF. DNA for the CDR3: TGTGCCAGCAGTTTAGTGGCCACGTTGAACACTGAAGCTTTCTTT.

The J gene is TRBJ2-3, the V gene TRBV4-3; D is ambiguous. Per the germline V gene, CDR1 is LGHNA and CDR2 is YSLEER. V lost 3 bases and J 0 bases, leaving 16 bases between the germline ends. This CDR3 region has 17 residues. CDR3 in amino acids: CASSHSVRLLSTDTQYF. The CDR3 coding sequence is TGCGCCAGCAGCCACAGCGTCCGGCTCCTGAGCACAGATACGCAGTATTTT.

The gene calls are TRBV4-2 and TRBJ1-5; D is undetermined. The germline V and J ends were trimmed by 5 bases and 7 bases, with 18 bases remaining between them. There are 15 residues in the CDR3. Germline V gene lookup returns CDR1 LGHNA and CDR2 YNFKEQ. CDR3 sequence: CASSNLGPSRQPQHF. In DNA, the CDR3 is TGTGCCAGCAGCAACCTCGGTCCTTCCAGGCAGCCCCAGCATTTT.

The V call is TRBV6-9, the J call TRBJ1-2, with D possibly being TRBD1 (5 bases). Germline CDR1 reads MNHGY; CDR2 reads SVAAGI. With 0 bases removed from V and 3 bases from J, the gap between germline ends came to 5 bases. This CDR3 contains 13 residues. In DNA, the CDR3 is TGTGCCAGCAGTTATTCGGGGGACTATGGCTACACCTTC. Its translation: CASSYSGDYGYTF.

This clone was seen only a few times. The rearrangement links TRBV10-2 to TRBJ2-7, with 14 bases that match TRBD2. CDR3 length: 14 residues. Germline assignment: CDR1 WSHSY and CDR2 SAAADI. V lost 6 bases and J lost 5; bases outside the gene matches: 3. The CDR3, as DNA: TGCGCCAGCAGCGGGACTAGCGGGGGCCACGAGCAGTACTTC. Translated: CASSGTSGGHEQYF.

The chain employs TRBV6-1 and TRBJ2-5, with TRBD1 matching over 7 bases. V trimming: 4 bases; J trimming: 5 bases; junction bases outside the gene matches: 10. Germline V gene sequence: CDR1 MNHNS, CDR2 SASEGT. This CDR3 spans 15 amino acids. This CDR3 reads CASSGDSPTPETQYF. Written as DNA, the CDR3 is TGTGCCAGCAGTGGGGACAGTCCTACCCCGGAGACCCAGTACTTC.

This clone was observed once. The chain is built from TRBV30 and TRBJ1-6, with 8 bases that match TRBD1. V was pared by 6 bases and J by 0 bases, with 4 bases of the junction left unmatched. The germline gives CDR1 GTSNPN, CDR2 SVGIG (reference sequence). This CDR3 comprises 15 residues. Here the CDR3 DNA reads TGTGCCTGCTGGACAGGGTCCTCCTATAATTCACCCCTCCACTTT. Amino acids: CACWTGSSYNSPLHF. Together with reference TRBV30 and TRBJ1-6, the CDR3 gives the full variable domain: SQTIHQWPATLVQPVGSPLSLECTVEGTSNPNLYWYRQAAGRGLQLLFYSVGIGQISSEVPQNLSASRPQDRQFILSSKKLLLSDSGFYLCACWTGSSYNSPLHFGNGTRLTVT.

This clone came up once. This chain connects TRBV7-3 to TRBJ2-5, with 7 bases aligning to TRBD1. Losses at the gene ends were 5 bases for V and 4 bases for J; bases not matched to a gene: 13. The CDR3 covers 16 residues. Germline-derived CDR1 and CDR2 are SGHTA and FQGTGA. CDR3 sequence reads: CASSPGGTGEPETQYF. In nucleotides, the CDR3 is TGTGCCAGCAGCCCCGGAGGTACAGGGGAACCAGAGACCCAGTACTTC. The variable domain in full, with the rest retrieved from reference TRBV7-3 and TRBJ2-5, is GAGVSQTPSNKVTEKGKYVELRCDPISGHTALYWYRQSLGQGPEFLIYFQGTGAADDSGLPNDRFFAVRPEGSVSTLKIQRTERGDSAVYLCASSPGGTGEPETQYFGPGTRLLVL.

The chain couples TRBV5-5 to TRBJ2-7; D is unresolved. The CDR3 covers 12 residues. V lost 2 bases to trimming and J lost 2 bases, with 5 bases between them. CDR1 and CDR2 from the germline V gene are SGHKS and YYEKEE (reference sequence). The CDR3 region has the DNA TGTGCCAGCAGCTTTGCTCCCTACGAGCAGTACTTC. Its translation: CASSFAPYEQYF.